This T cell receptor (beta chain) came from a study of PD-L1 blockade in urothelial cancer. Overall study: Patients had undergone 0 to 3 prior chemotherapy regimens. Once treatment had started, blood was analyzed at 3 weeks (second dose) and again at 6 weeks. T cell content in blood samples showed a median of approximately 150,000.

V lost 2 bases and J lost 3, with 11 bases in between. Per germline, CDR1 MDHEN and CDR2 SYDVKM. The CDR3 runs to 14 residues. Noted time point: pretreatment peripheral blood. Profiled with immunoSEQ multiplex PCR; TCRdb holds only in-frame clones, not every one. In the table there are roughly 50,000 clones, over 75% of which are singletons. The sequencing used PBMCs, collected around atezolizumab (anti-PD-L1) treatment. This TCR came from a man aged 65-85 years with urothelial cancer. The chain combines TRBV28 with TRBJ2-7, with D maybe TRBD1 (5 bases). The CDR3 protein is CASSLSTGLYEQYF. The CDR3 DNA sequence: TGTGCCAGCAGTTTAAGTACAGGCCTCTACGAGCAGTACTTC.